This TCR beta chain was captured by sequencing in a study of shared clonotypes between healthy human individuals. Study details: There were three CD4 naive, three CD4 memory, two CD8 naive and one CD8 memory plates per donor.

The table came from immunoSEQ multiplex PCR; TCRdb's copy has only in-frame clones and leaves some out. Seen here are 2,500,000 or so clones, more than 80% observed once, and the top ten hold around 0.14%. Trimming pared 1 base from V and 1 base from J, leaving 9 bases between. The CDR3 extends over 15 amino acids. CDR1 and CDR2 from the germline V gene are SGDLS and YYNGEE. The study drew its donors from healthy HIV-negative adults without recent acute infections or vaccinations. The donor cohort consisted entirely of Caucasian adults residing in Nashville, Tennessee. The sample comprised naive CD4+ T cells sorted from blood. Stated subset: CD45RA+ positively selected. The genes are TRBV9 and TRBJ2-1; TRBD2 is a possible D gene (5 bases). This receptor was identified in a man aged 18-30 years in good health. The chain's CDR3 is CASSVRGVSYNEQFF. As DNA, the CDR3 is TGTGCCAGCAGCGTACGGGGTGTATCCTACAATGAGCAGTTCTTC.